The rows below give T cell receptor beta chains drawn from one sample of a study of beta chain features in type 1 diabetes. Assay used: immunoSEQ multiplex PCR; TCRdb lists only in-frame clones, some missing. The sample holds around 120,000 clones, around a sixth seen once. Material: central memory CD4+ T cells from blood. These receptors came from a man in his late teens or twenties with type 1 diabetes. CDR3s include the opening cysteine and the closing phenylalanine or tryptophan. A D gene is named only where the DNA matches it firmly. Size values are once, few and many counts, or a class for expanded clones, and some rows have none.

D | J | size | V | CDR3 | DNA
NA | TRBJ2-3 | NA | TRBV10-3 | CAISDLRHRKGDTQYF | TGTGCCATCAGTGATTTGAGGCACCGCAAGGGAGATACGCAGTATTTT
NA | TRBJ2-3 | few | TRBV13 | CASSWRGTQYF | TGTGCCAGCAGCTGGAGGGGTACGCAGTATTTT
NA | TRBJ2-3 | few | TRBV7-2 | CASSLAALFIPDTQYF | TGTGCCAGCAGCTTAGCGGCGCTATTTATCCCAGATACGCAGTATTTT
TRBD2 | TRBJ2-7 | few | TRBV5-4 | CASSSSSGGVYEQYF | TGTGCCAGCAGCTCCTCTAGCGGGGGGGTCTACGAGCAGTACTTC
TRBD2 | TRBJ2-7 | few | TRBV5-6 | CASRPGTSRGEQYF | TGTGCCAGCAGGCCGGGGACTAGCCGCGGCGAGCAGTACTTC
NA | TRBJ1-6 | NA | TRBV14 | CASSQGGFYSPLHF | TGTGCCAGCAGCCAAGGGGGCTTTTACTCACCCCTCCACTTT
NA | TRBJ2-3 | few | TRBV30 | CAWMRTGTDTQYF | TGTGCCTGGATGAGGACAGGCACAGATACGCAGTATTTT
NA | TRBJ1-1 | many | TRBV13 | CASSSPRTEAFF | TGTGCCAGCAGCTCCCCGAGAACTGAAGCTTTCTTT
NA | TRBJ1-3 | NA | TRBV30 | CAWSSFGNTIYF | TGTGCCTGGAGTTCCTTTGGAAACACCATATATTTT
NA | TRBJ2-1 | few | TRBV7-9 | CASSLITGNEQFF | TGTGCCAGCAGCTTGATCACCGGAAATGAGCAGTTCTTC
NA | TRBJ1-5 | many | TRBV7-2 | CASSLDRSNQPQHF | TGTGCCAGCAGCTTAGATCGTAGCAATCAGCCCCAGCATTTT
NA | TRBJ2-1 | few | TRBV25-1 | CASRPGAFNEQFF | TGTGCCAGCCGTCCTGGAGCCTTCAATGAGCAGTTCTTC
NA | TRBJ1-2 | NA | TRBV29-1 | CSRSRGSYGYTF | TGCAGCCGCAGCCGGGGGAGCTATGGCTACACCTTC
TRBD1 | TRBJ2-7 | NA | TRBV29-1 | CSVMTGGREQYF | TGCAGCGTTATGACAGGGGGGCGAGAGCAGTACTTC
NA | TRBJ2-6 | NA | TRBV7-3 | CASSSLRGVGANVLTF | TGTGCCAGCAGCTCCCTGCGGGGAGTTGGGGCCAACGTCCTGACTTTC
NA | TRBJ2-7 | many | TRBV7-9 | CASMKGRLVPYEQYF | TGTGCCAGCATGAAAGGTCGGCTCGTCCCCTACGAGCAGTACTTC
NA | TRBJ1-1 | few | TRBV10-3 | CASQAQQGNTEAFF | TGTGCCTCACAAGCGCAACAAGGTAACACTGAAGCTTTCTTT
TRBD1 | TRBJ2-5 | few | TRBV2 | CASRVDRPGETQYF | TGTGCCAGCAGGGTGGACAGGCCGGGAGAGACCCAGTACTTC
NA | TRBJ1-5 | NA | TRBV14 | CASSQEGGPQHF | TGTGCCAGCAGCCAAGAAGGCGGGCCCCAGCATTTT
NA | TRBJ2-5 | NA | TRBV14 | CASSQDNWETQYF | TGTGCCAGCAGCCAAGATAATTGGGAGACCCAGTACTTC
TRBD1 | TRBJ2-3 | NA | TRBV5-1 | CASSSTGDPQVTQYF | TGCGCCAGCAGCTCGACAGGGGACCCACAGGTTACGCAGTATTTT
NA | TRBJ1-4 | NA | TRBV4-3 | CASSQAQPGAQKLFF | TGCGCCAGCAGCCAAGCCCAACCGGGGGCGCAAAAACTGTTTTTT
NA | TRBJ1-1 | once | TRBV30 | CAWKRSAAEAFF | TGTGCCTGGAAACGCAGCGCAGCTGAAGCTTTCTTT
NA | TRBJ2-5 | NA | TRBV5-1 | CASSLGSSQETQYF | TGCGCCAGCAGCTTGGGGTCCAGTCAAGAGACCCAGTACTTC
TRBD2 | TRBJ2-3 | few | TRBV7-2 | CASSIGTSGRGTQYF | TGTGCCAGCAGCATCGGGACTAGCGGGAGGGGGACGCAGTATTTT
NA | TRBJ2-5 | NA | TRBV5-1 | CASSLEVEETQYF | TGCGCCAGCAGCTTGGAAGTCGAAGAGACCCAGTACTTC
TRBD2 | TRBJ2-3 | few | TRBV5-1 | CASRLAGSTDTQYF | TGCGCCAGCAGGTTAGCGGGAAGCACAGATACGCAGTATTTT
NA | TRBJ2-6 | NA | TRBV2 | CASQADRSGANVLTF | TGTGCCAGCCAAGCCGACAGGTCTGGGGCCAACGTCCTGACTTTC
NA | TRBJ2-3 | few | TRBV4-3 | CASSQVVWGKDTQYF | TGCGCCAGCAGCCAGGTTGTGTGGGGCAAAGATACGCAGTATTTT
NA | TRBJ1-1 | few | TRBV7-6 | CASSLGLGVTEAFF | TGTGCCAGCAGCTTAGGGCTGGGGGTAACTGAAGCTTTCTTT
TRBD2 | TRBJ2-5 | few | TRBV7-2 | CASSFGTSPWPGETQYF | TGTGCCAGCAGCTTTGGGACTAGCCCATGGCCGGGAGAGACCCAGTACTTC
TRBD2 | TRBJ2-5 | NA | TRBV4-2 | CASSQEGTSGQETQYF | TGTGCCAGCAGCCAAGAAGGTACTAGCGGGCAAGAGACCCAGTACTTC
NA | TRBJ1-2 | NA | TRBV28 | CASSLGNLNYGYTF | TGTGCCAGCAGTTTAGGAAATTTGAACTATGGCTACACCTTC
TRBD2 | TRBJ2-3 | few | TRBV27 | CASSLGTSEGGTQYF | TGTGCCAGCAGTTTAGGGACTAGCGAGGGGGGTACGCAGTATTTT
NA | TRBJ1-2 | NA | TRBV4-3 | CASSQDGWYGYGYTF | TGCGCCAGCAGCCAAGATGGCTGGTATGGGTATGGCTACACCTTC
NA | TRBJ2-5 | few | TRBV7-6 | CASSQWEEETQYF | TGTGCCAGCAGCCAATGGGAGGAAGAGACCCAGTACTTC
NA | TRBJ2-7 | few | TRBV2 | CASSLSGNYEQYF | TGTGCCAGCAGTCTCAGTGGTAACTACGAGCAGTACTTC
NA | TRBJ2-7 | few | TRBV28 | CASSFTGSSYEQYF | TGTGCCAGCAGTTTTACCGGGTCTTCCTACGAGCAGTACTTC
NA | TRBJ2-3 | NA | TRBV14 | CASRQGRGDTQYF | TGTGCCAGCAGGCAAGGCAGGGGAGATACGCAGTATTTT
TRBD2 | TRBJ2-1 | NA | TRBV18 | CASSAGLAGGDEQFF | TGTGCCAGCTCAGCGGGACTAGCGGGAGGGGATGAGCAGTTCTTC
NA | TRBJ2-4 | NA | TRBV2 | CASRRNTGNIQYF | TGTGCCAGCAGAAGGAATACGGGCAACATTCAGTACTTC
NA | TRBJ2-7 | few | TRBV7-2 | CASSSEGNEQYF | TGTGCCAGCAGCTCCGAGGGTAACGAGCAGTACTTC
TRBD2 | TRBJ2-1 | few | TRBV6-6 | CASSPTSGGQYNEQFF | TGTGCCAGCAGTCCGACTAGCGGGGGCCAATACAATGAGCAGTTCTTC
TRBD2 | TRBJ2-1 | NA | TRBV29-1 | CSVGTSGIYNEQFF | TGCAGCGTTGGGACTAGCGGGATATACAATGAGCAGTTCTTC
TRBD1 | TRBJ2-7 | NA | TRBV28 | CASSTRDSSYEQYF | TGTGCCAGCAGCACAAGGGACAGCTCCTACGAGCAGTACTTC
NA | TRBJ2-2 | NA | TRBV15 | CATSSNPTAAGELFF | TGTGCCACCAGCTCAAACCCAACAGCGGCCGGGGAGCTGTTTTTT
NA | TRBJ2-7 | NA | TRBV13 | CASSLYGDRTYEQYF | TGTGCCAGCAGCTTATACGGGGACCGAACCTACGAGCAGTACTTC